A selection of T cell receptor beta chains follows, all from one sample in a study of shared clonotypes between healthy human individuals. The assay was immunoSEQ multiplex PCR, and TCRdb's table has in-frame clones only and misses some. The data contain about 2.5 million clones, approximately 90% of them singletons. The sample comprised naive CD4+ T cells from PBMCs. These TCRs come from a man between 18 and 35 years old in good health. Some clones in this sample may be carry-over from other donors' samples. The conserved cysteine and the conserved F or W are not part of the CDR3 here. D genes are given only for firm matches.

v_call: TRBV2; d_call: TRBD2; j_call: TRBJ2-7; cdr3_aa: ASSLRPGLAGHEQY
v_call: TRBV18; d_call: TRBD2; j_call: TRBJ2-7; cdr3_aa: ASSPLPASGTGHEQY
v_call: TRBV6-1; d_call: TRBD1; j_call: TRBJ1-1; cdr3_aa: ASSSRQGLGTEAF
v_call: TRBV2; d_call: TRBD1; j_call: TRBJ1-5; cdr3_aa: ARGTGGESQPQH
v_call: TRBV2; d_call: .; j_call: TRBJ2-7; cdr3_aa: ASSVKRGTAYEQY
v_call: TRBV18; d_call: TRBD2; j_call: TRBJ2-7; cdr3_aa: ASSRGSSGRVDEQY
v_call: TRBV25-1; d_call: .; j_call: TRBJ2-5; cdr3_aa: ASRDTRDYQETQY
v_call: TRBV6-1; d_call: .; j_call: TRBJ1-1; cdr3_aa: ASSASLAAMNTEAF
v_call: TRBV11-1; d_call: .; j_call: TRBJ2-7; cdr3_aa: ASRERSGLGGGKQY
v_call: TRBV11-3; d_call: .; j_call: TRBJ2-1; cdr3_aa: ASSLRSLDYNEQF
v_call: TRBV7-9; d_call: .; j_call: TRBJ2-5; cdr3_aa: ASSPGYVGTQY
v_call: TRBV5-4; d_call: TRBD2; j_call: TRBJ2-3; cdr3_aa: ASSPSLAGGLADTQY
v_call: TRBV4-2; d_call: .; j_call: TRBJ1-1; cdr3_aa: ASSQWGMNTEAF
v_call: TRBV5-1; d_call: .; j_call: TRBJ1-1; cdr3_aa: ASSSTTTGGAEAF
v_call: TRBV11-1; d_call: .; j_call: TRBJ2-7; cdr3_aa: ASSLRISPGTHEQY
v_call: TRBV14; d_call: TRBD1; j_call: TRBJ1-6; cdr3_aa: ASTDRVGLDSPLH
v_call: TRBV5-4; d_call: TRBD2; j_call: TRBJ2-7; cdr3_aa: ASSKGTSGTSYEQY
v_call: TRBV28; d_call: .; j_call: TRBJ2-3; cdr3_aa: ASIGADFSTDTQY
v_call: TRBV5-5; d_call: .; j_call: TRBJ1-5; cdr3_aa: ASSLEGSQPQH
v_call: TRBV28; d_call: TRBD1; j_call: TRBJ2-5; cdr3_aa: ASSRQGQGARETQY
v_call: TRBV30; d_call: TRBD1; j_call: TRBJ1-3; cdr3_aa: AWTGTGTGNTIY
v_call: TRBV7-3; d_call: TRBD2; j_call: TRBJ2-1; cdr3_aa: ASSLIAGGNEQF
v_call: TRBV28; d_call: TRBD1; j_call: TRBJ1-2; cdr3_aa: ASEGQGAINYGYT
v_call: TRBV7-2; d_call: .; j_call: TRBJ2-3; cdr3_aa: ASSSGGTVADTQY
v_call: TRBV19; d_call: TRBD1; j_call: TRBJ2-5; cdr3_aa: ASSIPGGRETQY
v_call: TRBV7-8; d_call: .; j_call: TRBJ2-5; cdr3_aa: ASSPWREQY
v_call: TRBV5-1; d_call: TRBD2; j_call: TRBJ2-1; cdr3_aa: ASSPLPRLAGYSYNEQF
v_call: TRBV6-1; d_call: TRBD1; j_call: TRBJ1-2; cdr3_aa: ASSEALTGGSGYT
v_call: TRBV4-3; d_call: TRBD2; j_call: TRBJ2-7; cdr3_aa: ASSQDRALGGRIIEQY
v_call: TRBV2; d_call: .; j_call: TRBJ2-2; cdr3_aa: ASSEQGATNTGELF
v_call: TRBV5-1; d_call: .; j_call: TRBJ2-1; cdr3_aa: ASSPIRGSYNEQF
v_call: TRBV6-6; d_call: TRBD1; j_call: TRBJ2-1; cdr3_aa: ASSRDSYNEQF
v_call: TRBV28; d_call: .; j_call: TRBJ1-5; cdr3_aa: ASSLFFRLADSNQPQH
v_call: TRBV19; d_call: .; j_call: TRBJ1-4; cdr3_aa: ASMGGPGSEKLF
v_call: TRBV28; d_call: .; j_call: TRBJ2-7; cdr3_aa: ASTPYRMNKEGN
v_call: TRBV5-1; d_call: TRBD2; j_call: TRBJ2-1; cdr3_aa: ASSLSPSGAYNEQF
v_call: TRBV2; d_call: TRBD2; j_call: TRBJ2-1; cdr3_aa: ASGLGLAGDEQF
v_call: TRBV7-9; d_call: .; j_call: TRBJ2-1; cdr3_aa: ASSLDREQF
v_call: TRBV11-2; d_call: .; j_call: TRBJ2-2; cdr3_aa: ASSWGVVGELF
v_call: TRBV7-6; d_call: .; j_call: TRBJ2-1; cdr3_aa: ASSLGSGTYNEQF
v_call: TRBV5-1; d_call: .; j_call: TRBJ1-2; cdr3_aa: ASRNWDSKGYGYT
v_call: TRBV7-3; d_call: .; j_call: TRBJ2-3; cdr3_aa: ASSLTLGLPDTQY
v_call: TRBV10-3; d_call: TRBD1; j_call: TRBJ1-2; cdr3_aa: AISESKGQGATYGYT
v_call: TRBV7-9; d_call: TRBD1; j_call: TRBJ2-5; cdr3_aa: ASSFNRGGETQY
v_call: TRBV5-4; d_call: TRBD1; j_call: TRBJ1-2; cdr3_aa: ASSPGGTGGYYGYT